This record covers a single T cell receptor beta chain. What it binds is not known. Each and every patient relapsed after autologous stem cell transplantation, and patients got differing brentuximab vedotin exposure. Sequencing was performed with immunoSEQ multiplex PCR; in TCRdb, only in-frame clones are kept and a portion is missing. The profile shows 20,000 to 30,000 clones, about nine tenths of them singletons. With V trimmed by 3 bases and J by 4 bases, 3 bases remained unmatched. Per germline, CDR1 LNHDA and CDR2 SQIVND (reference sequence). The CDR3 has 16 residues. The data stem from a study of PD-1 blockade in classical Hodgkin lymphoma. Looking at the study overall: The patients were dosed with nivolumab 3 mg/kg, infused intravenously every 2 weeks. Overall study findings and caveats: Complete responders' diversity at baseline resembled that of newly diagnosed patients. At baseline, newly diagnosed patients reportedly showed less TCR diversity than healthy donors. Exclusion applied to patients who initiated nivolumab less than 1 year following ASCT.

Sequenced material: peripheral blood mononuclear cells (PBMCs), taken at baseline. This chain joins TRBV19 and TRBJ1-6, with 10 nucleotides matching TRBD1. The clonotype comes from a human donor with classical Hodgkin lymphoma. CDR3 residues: CASSIRDRGYNSPLHF. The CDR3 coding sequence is TGTGCCAGTAGTATCCGGGACAGGGGTTATAATTCACCCCTCCACTTT. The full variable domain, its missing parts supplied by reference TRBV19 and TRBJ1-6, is DGGITQSPKYLFRKEGQNVTLSCEQNLNHDAMYWYRQDPGQGLRLIYYSQIVNDFQKGDIAEGYSVSREKKESFPLTVTSAQKNPTAFYLCASSIRDRGYNSPLHFGNGTRLTVT.